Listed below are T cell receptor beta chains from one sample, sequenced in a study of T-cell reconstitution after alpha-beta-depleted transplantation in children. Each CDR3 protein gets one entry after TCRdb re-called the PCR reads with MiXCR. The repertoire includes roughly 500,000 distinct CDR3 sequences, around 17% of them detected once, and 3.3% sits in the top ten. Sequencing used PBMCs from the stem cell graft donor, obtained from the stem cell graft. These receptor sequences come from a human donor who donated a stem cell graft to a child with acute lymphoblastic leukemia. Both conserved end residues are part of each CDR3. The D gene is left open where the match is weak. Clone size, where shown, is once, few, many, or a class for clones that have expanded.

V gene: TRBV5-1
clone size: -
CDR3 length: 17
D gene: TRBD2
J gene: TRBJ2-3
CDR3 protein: CASSLELAGAPTDTQYF
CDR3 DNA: TGCGCCAGCAGCTTGGAACTAGCGGGAGCCCCTACAGATACGCAGTATTTT

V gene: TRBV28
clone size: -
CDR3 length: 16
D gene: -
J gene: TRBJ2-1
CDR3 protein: CASRRPGTGRYNEQFF
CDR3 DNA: TGTGCCAGCAGGCGACCCGGGACTGGCCGTTACAATGAGCAGTTCTTC

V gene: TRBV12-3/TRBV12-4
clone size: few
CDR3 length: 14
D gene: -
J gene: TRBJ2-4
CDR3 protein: CASSLFPGQNIQYF
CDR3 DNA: TGTGCCAGCAGTTTATTCCCGGGACAAAACATTCAGTACTTC

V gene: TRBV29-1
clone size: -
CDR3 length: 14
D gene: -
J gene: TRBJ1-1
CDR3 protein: CSFSQGLGNTEAFF
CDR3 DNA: TGCAGCTTTTCTCAGGGGTTAGGGAACACTGAAGCTTTCTTT

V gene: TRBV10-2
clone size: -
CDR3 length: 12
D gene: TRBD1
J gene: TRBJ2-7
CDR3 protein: CASGTGDDEQYF
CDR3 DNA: TGCGCCAGCGGGACAGGGGACGACGAGCAGTACTTC

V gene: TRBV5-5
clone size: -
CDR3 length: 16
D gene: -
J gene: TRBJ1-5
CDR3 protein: CASSLFTGTGNQPQHF
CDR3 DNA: TGTGCCAGCAGCTTGTTCACGGGAACGGGGAATCAGCCCCAGCATTTT

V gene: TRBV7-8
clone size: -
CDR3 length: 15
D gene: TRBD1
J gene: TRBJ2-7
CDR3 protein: CASSFDRGISYEQYF
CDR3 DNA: TGTGCCAGCAGCTTCGACAGGGGAATCTCCTACGAGCAGTACTTC

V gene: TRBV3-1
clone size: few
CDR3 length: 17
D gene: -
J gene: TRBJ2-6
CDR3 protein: CASSRGDGYSGANVLTF
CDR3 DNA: TGTGCCAGCAGCCGAGGGGACGGCTACTCTGGGGCCAACGTCCTGACTTTC

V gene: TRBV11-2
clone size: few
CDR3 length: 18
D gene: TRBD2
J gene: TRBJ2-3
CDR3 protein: CASSFGSLSGRLADTQYF
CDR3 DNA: TGTGCCAGCAGCTTCGGGTCTCTAAGCGGGAGACTTGCAGATACGCAGTATTTT

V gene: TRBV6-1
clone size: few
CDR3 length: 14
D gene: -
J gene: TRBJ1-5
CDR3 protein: CASSRRAGNQPQHF
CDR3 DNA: TGTGCCAGCAGTCGCCGCGCGGGCAATCAGCCCCAGCATTTT

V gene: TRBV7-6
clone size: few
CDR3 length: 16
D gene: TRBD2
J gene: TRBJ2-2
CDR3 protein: CASSLRLAGNTGELFF
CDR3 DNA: TGTGCCAGCAGCTTAAGGCTAGCGGGAAACACCGGGGAGCTGTTTTTT

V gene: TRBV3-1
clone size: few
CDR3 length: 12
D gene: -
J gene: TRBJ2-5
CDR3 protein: CASSQNTETQYF
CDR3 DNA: TGTGCCAGCAGCCAAAACACAGAGACCCAGTACTTC

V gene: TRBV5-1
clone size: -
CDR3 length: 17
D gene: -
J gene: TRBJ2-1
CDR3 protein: CASSRTPSARSYNEQFF
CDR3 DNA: TGCGCCAGCAGCAGAACCCCTAGCGCTCGCTCCTACAATGAGCAGTTCTTC

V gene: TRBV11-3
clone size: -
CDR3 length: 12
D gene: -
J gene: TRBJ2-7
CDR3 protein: CVSSWQGYEQYF
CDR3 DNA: TGTGTCAGCAGCTGGCAGGGCTACGAGCAGTACTTC

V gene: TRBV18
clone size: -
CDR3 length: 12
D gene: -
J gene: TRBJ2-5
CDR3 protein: CASSPPLQTQYF
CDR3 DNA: TGTGCCAGCTCACCACCGTTACAGACCCAGTACTTC

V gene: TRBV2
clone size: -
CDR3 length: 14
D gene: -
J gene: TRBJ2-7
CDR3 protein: CASSEDRNSYEQYF
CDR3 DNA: TGTGCCAGCAGTGAAGACAGGAACTCCTACGAGCAGTACTTC

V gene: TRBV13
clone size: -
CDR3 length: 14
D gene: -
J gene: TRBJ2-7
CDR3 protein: CASSPRRTAYEQYF
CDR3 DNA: TGTGCCAGCAGCCCCCGCCGGACAGCTTACGAGCAGTACTTC

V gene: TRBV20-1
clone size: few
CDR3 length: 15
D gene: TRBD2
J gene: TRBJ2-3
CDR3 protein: CSAEGTSGRGDTQYF
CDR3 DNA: TGCAGTGCCGAAGGGACTAGCGGGAGAGGAGATACGCAGTATTTT

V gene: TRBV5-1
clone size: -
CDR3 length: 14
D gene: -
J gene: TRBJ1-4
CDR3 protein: CASRPGLSNEKLFF
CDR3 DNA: TGCGCCAGCAGACCGGGACTGAGTAATGAAAAACTGTTTTTT

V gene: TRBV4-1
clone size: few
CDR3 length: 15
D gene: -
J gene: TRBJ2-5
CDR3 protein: CASSQDTGLGETQYF
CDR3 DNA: TGCGCCAGCAGCCAAGATACCGGTTTGGGAGAGACCCAGTACTTC

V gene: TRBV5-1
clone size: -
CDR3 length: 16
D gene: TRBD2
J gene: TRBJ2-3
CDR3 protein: CASSLGAAGAVDTQYF
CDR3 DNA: TGCGCCAGCAGCTTGGGAGCGGCGGGAGCCGTGGATACGCAGTATTTT

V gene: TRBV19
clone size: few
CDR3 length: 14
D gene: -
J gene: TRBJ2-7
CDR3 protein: CASSIGYSSYEQYF
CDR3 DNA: TGTGCCAGTAGTATCGGGTATAGCTCCTACGAGCAGTACTTC

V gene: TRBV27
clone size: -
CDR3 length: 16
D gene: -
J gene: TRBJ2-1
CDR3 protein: CAARGSLDAESNEQFF
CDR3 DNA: TGTGCGGCGAGAGGGTCCCTGGACGCTGAATCCAATGAGCAGTTCTTC

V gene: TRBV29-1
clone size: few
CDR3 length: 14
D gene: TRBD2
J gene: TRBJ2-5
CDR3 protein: CSAGGGSGKETQYF
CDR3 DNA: TGCAGCGCGGGGGGGGGCTCGGGTAAAGAGACCCAGTACTTC

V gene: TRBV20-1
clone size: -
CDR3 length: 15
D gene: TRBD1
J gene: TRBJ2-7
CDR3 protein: CSARPGQGVSYEQYF
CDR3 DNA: TGCAGTGCTCGGCCGGGACAGGGGGTCTCCTACGAGCAGTACTTC

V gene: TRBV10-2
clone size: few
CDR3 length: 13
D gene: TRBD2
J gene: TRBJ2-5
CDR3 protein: CASKMGREETQYF
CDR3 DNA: TGCGCCAGCAAGATGGGGAGGGAAGAGACCCAGTACTTC

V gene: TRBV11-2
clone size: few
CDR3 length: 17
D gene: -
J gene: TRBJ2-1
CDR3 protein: CASSHGRGRSSSNEQFF
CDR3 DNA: TGTGCCAGCAGCCACGGGAGGGGGCGATCATCTAGCAATGAGCAGTTCTTC

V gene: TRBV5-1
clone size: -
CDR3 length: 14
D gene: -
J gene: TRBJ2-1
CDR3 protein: CASSPSGSGDEQFF
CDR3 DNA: TGCGCCAGCAGCCCCTCCGGGAGTGGGGATGAGCAGTTCTTC

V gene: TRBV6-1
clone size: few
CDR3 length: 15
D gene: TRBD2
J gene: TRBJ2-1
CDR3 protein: CASSMTSGSEDEQFF
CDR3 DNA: TGTGCCAGCAGCATGACTAGCGGGAGTGAAGATGAGCAGTTCTTC

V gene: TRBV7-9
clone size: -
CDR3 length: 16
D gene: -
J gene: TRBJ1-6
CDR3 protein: CASSLQVGRHNSPLHF
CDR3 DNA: TGTGCCAGCAGCTTACAGGTTGGACGCCATAATTCACCCCTCCACTTT

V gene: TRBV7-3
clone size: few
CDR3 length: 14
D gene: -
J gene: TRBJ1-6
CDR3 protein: CASSLDIDHSPLHF
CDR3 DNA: TGTGCCAGCAGCTTAGACATCGACCATTCACCCCTCCACTTT

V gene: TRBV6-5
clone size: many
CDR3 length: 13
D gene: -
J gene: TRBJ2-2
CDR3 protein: CASSSLASGELFF
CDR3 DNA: TGTGCCAGCAGTTCCCTGGCTAGCGGGGAGCTGTTTTTT

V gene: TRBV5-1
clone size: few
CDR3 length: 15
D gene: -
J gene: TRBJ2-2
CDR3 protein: CASSSRTANTGELFF
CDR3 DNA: TGCGCCAGCAGCTCAAGGACAGCGAACACCGGGGAGCTGTTTTTT

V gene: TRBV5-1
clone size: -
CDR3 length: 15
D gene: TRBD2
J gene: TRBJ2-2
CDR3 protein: CASSSSSGSTGELFF
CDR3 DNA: TGCGCCAGCAGCTCGTCTAGCGGGAGCACCGGGGAGCTGTTTTTT

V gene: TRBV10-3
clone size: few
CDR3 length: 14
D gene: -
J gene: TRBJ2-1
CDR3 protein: CAIRGLGLDNEQFF
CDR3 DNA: TGTGCCATCAGGGGACTCGGGCTAGACAATGAGCAGTTCTTC

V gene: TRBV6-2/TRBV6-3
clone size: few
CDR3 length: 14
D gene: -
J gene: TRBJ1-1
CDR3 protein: CASSPIFLENEAFF
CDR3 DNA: TGTGCCAGCAGCCCAATCTTTTTGGAGAATGAAGCTTTCTTT